The clone carrying this TCR beta chain was observed a few times. Its specificity is unknown. This record belongs to a study of T and B cells in COVID-19 patients. Study information: Peripheral blood came from COVID-19 patients with active infection or after recovery. Recovered patients mostly had mild to moderate COVID-19 managed as outpatients.

Each TRB amplification used about 220-500 ng of genomic DNA from blood. Study-wide points: Clonality of TRB repertoires was high in active COVID-19; recovery brought above-healthy diversity and richness. Patients with COVID-19 reportedly showed strongly skewed T cell receptor beta variable and joining gene usage.

TRB rearrangements were amplified by multiplex PCR with BIOMED2 TRB-A/B primers. TCRdb reprocessed the multiplex PCR reads via MiXCR and lists one record per CDR3 protein. In the table there are roughly 15,000 distinct CDR3 sequences, under 30% of which are singletons. Sequences were obtained from blood. The TCR originated in a human donor who had recovered from COVID-19.

The CDR3 DNA reads as TGTGCCTGGACCCAATCCTCTGGAGGCTACACCTTC. Protein sequence: CAWTQSSGGYTF. The chain carries TRBV30 and TRBJ1-2; D is undetermined. From germline, CDR1 is GTSNPN and CDR2 SVGIG (reference sequence). Trimming stripped 4 bases from V and 8 bases from J, with 14 bases between. The CDR3 runs 12 residues.